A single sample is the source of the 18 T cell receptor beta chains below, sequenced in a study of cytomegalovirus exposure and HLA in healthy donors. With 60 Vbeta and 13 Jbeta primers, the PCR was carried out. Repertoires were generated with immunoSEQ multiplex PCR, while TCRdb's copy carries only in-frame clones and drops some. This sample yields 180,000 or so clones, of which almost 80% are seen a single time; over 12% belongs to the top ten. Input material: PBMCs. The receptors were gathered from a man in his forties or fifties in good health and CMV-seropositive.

CDR3 DNA sequence: TGCGCCAGCAGTTTGTCTTCCCGTTCTAGCACAGATACGCAGTATTTT. It is translated as CASSLSSRSSTDTQYF. The V gene is TRBV5-1, the J gene TRBJ2-3; D is ambiguous. The CDR3 is 16 amino acids. The V gene lost 5 bases and the J gene lost 0 bases, with 16 bases spanning the gap. Germline V gene lookup returns CDR1 SGHRS and CDR2 YFSETQ.

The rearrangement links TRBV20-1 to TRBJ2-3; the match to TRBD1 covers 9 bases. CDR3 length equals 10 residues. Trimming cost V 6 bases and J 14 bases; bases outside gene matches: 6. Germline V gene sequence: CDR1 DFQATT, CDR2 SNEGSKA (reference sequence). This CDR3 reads CSANRGRLYF. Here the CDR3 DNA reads TGCAGTGCCAACAGGGGGCGCCTGTATTTT.

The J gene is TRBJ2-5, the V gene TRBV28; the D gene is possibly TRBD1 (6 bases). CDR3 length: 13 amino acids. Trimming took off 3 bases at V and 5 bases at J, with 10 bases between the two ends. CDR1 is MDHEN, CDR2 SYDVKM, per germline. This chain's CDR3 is CASSLPGEETQYF. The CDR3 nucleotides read TGTGCCAGCAGTTTGCCAGGGGAGGAGACCCAGTACTTC.

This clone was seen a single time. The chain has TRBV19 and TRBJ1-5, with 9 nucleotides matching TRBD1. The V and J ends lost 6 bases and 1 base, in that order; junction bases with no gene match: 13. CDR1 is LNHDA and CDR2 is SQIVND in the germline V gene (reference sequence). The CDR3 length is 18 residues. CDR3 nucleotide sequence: TGTGCCAGTAGAAACCTCGGGACAGGGAAGTGGAGCAATCAGCCCCAGCATTTT. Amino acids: CASRNLGTGKWSNQPQHF.

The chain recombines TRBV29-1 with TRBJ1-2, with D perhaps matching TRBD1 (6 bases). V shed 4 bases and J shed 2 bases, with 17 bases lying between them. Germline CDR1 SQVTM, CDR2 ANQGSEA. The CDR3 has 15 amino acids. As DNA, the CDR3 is TGCAGCGTTGGATATACAGGGCTTGAAAACTATGGCTACACCTTC. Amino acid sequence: CSVGYTGLENYGYTF. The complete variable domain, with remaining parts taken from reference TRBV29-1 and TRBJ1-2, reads SAVISQKPSRDICQRGTSLTIQCQVDSQVTMMFWYRQQPGQSLTLIATANQGSEATYESGFVIDKFPISRPNLTFSTLTVSNMSPEDSSIYLCSVGYTGLENYGYTFGSGTRLTVV.

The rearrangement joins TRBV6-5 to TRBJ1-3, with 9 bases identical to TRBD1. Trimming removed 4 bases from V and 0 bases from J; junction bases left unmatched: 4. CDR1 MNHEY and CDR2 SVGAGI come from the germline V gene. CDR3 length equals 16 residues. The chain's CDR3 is CASSLTGGFSGNTIYF. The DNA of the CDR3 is TGTGCCAGCAGTTTGACAGGGGGTTTCTCTGGAAACACCATATATTTT.

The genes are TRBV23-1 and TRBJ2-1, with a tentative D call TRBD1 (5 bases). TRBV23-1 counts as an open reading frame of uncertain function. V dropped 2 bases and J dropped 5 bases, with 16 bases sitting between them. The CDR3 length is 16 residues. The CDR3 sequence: CASSQPRYQGDNEQFF. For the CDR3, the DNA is TGCGCCAGCAGTCAACCGCGGTATCAGGGTGACAATGAGCAGTTCTTC.

The CDR3 reads CASSLLRLAGATGELFF. CDR3 sequence (DNA): TGTGCCAGCAGCTTACTACGACTAGCGGGGGCCACCGGGGAGCTGTTTTTT. The V call is TRBV7-9, the J call TRBJ2-2; 12 bases line up with TRBD2. V lost 2 bases and J lost 4; bases outside the gene matches: 5. Germline V gene sequence: CDR1 SEHNR, CDR2 FQNEAQ (reference sequence). This CDR3 spans 17 amino acids.

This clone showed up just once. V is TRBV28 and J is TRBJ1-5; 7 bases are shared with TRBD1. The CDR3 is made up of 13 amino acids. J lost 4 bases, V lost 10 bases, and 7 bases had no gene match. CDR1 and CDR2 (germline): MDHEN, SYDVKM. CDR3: CATGDRTNQPQHF. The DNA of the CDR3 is TGTGCCACAGGGGACAGAACGAATCAGCCCCAGCATTTT.

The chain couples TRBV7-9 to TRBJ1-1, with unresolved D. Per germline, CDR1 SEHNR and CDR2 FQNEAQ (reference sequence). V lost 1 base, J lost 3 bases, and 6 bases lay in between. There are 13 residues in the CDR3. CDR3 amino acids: CASSLVVYTEAFF. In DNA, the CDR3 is TGTGCCAGCAGCTTAGTCGTATACACTGAAGCTTTCTTT. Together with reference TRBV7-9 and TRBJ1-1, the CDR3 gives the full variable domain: DTGVSQNPRHKITKRGQNVTFRCDPISEHNRLYWYRQTLGQGPEFLTYFQNEAQLEKSRLLSDRFSAERPKGSFSTLEIQRTEQGDSAMYLCASSLVVYTEAFFGQGTRLTVV.

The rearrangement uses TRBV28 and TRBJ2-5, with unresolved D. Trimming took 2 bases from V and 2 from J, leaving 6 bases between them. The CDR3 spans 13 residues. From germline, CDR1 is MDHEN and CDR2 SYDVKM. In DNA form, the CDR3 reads TGTGCCAGCAGTTTAAACTCTCAAGAGACCCAGTACTTC. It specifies CASSLNSQETQYF.

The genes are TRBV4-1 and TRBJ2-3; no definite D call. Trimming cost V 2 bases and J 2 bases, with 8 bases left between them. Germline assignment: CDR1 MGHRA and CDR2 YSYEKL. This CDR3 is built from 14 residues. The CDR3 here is CASSQRHTTDTQYF. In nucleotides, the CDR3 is TGCGCCAGCAGCCAACGTCACACCACAGATACGCAGTATTTT.

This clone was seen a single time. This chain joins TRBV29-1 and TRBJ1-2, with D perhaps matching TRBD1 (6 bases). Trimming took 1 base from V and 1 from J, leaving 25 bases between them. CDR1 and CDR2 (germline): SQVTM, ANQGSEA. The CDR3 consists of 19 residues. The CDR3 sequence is CSVEGSLGQGPDYNYGYTF. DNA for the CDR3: TGCAGCGTTGAAGGATCGTTGGGGCAGGGGCCGGATTATAACTATGGCTACACCTTC.

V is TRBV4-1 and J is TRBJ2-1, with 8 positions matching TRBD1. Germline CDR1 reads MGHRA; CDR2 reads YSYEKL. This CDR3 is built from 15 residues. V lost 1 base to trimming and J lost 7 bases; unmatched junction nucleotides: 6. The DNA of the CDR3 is TGCGCCAGCAGCCAAGCAGGGGGCGAAGGGAATGAGCAGTTCTTC. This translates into CASSQAGGEGNEQFF.

The CDR3 nucleotides are TGTGCCAGCAGTCCCAACTCAGGGAGGGATACGCAGTATTTT. Residues: CASSPNSGRDTQYF. V is TRBV6-6 and J is TRBJ2-3; a weak D match, TRBD2 (6 bases). This CDR3 contains 14 residues. The germline gives CDR1 MNHNY, CDR2 SVGAGI (reference sequence). Deletions cut 5 bases from V and 6 bases from J, with 15 bases between.

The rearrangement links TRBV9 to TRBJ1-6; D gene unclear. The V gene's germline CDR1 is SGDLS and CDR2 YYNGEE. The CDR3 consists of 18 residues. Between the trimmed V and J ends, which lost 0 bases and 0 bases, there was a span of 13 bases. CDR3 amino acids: CASSVGPGSGSYNSPLHF. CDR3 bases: TGTGCCAGCAGCGTAGGTCCCGGGTCGGGCTCCTATAATTCACCCCTCCACTTT.

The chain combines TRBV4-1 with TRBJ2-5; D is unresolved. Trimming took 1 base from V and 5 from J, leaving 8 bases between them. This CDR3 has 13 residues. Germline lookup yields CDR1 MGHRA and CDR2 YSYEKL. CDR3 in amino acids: CASSQVLFETQYF. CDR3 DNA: TGCGCCAGCAGCCAAGTCCTTTTTGAGACCCAGTACTTC.

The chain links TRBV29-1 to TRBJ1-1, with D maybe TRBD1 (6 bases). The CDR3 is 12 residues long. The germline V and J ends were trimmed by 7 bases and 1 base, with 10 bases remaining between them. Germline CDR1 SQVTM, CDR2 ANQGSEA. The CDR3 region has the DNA TGCAGCGCAGGGGAGGGGAACACTGAAGCTTTCTTT. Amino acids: CSAGEGNTEAFF.